The 20 T cell receptor beta chains in this list originate from one sample, sequenced in a study of blood T cell repertoires in COVID-19. Repertoires were generated with immunoSEQ multiplex PCR, while TCRdb's copy carries only in-frame clones and drops some. This sample has fewer than 110,000 clones, with almost 85% found just once. Sequencing input: peripheral blood. Receptors originate from a human donor in a cohort sampled during active COVID-19.

The genes are TRBV6-4 and TRBJ1-3; D might be TRBD1 (6 bases). CDR1 is MRHNA, CDR2 SNTAGT, per germline. The CDR3 is made up of 18 amino acids. Trimming took 6 bases from V and 0 from J, leaving 21 bases between them. Here the CDR3 reads CASSVPGHGLGSGNTIYF. The CDR3 region has the DNA TGTGCCAGCAGCGTCCCGGGACACGGACTAGGCTCTGGAAACACCATATATTTT.

This clone was counted between two and nine times. The rearrangement uses TRBV10-3 and TRBJ1-1, with D perhaps matching TRBD1 (5 bases). The V and J ends lost 10 bases and 1 base respectively, with 13 bases between them. CDR3 length: 13 amino acids. Germline CDR1 and CDR2: ENHRY and SYGVKD. The CDR3 loop reads CATRGTENTEAFF. The CDR3 DNA reads as TGTGCCACCCGCGGGACGGAGAACACTGAAGCTTTCTTT.

This clone came up once. The rearrangement joins TRBV28 to TRBJ2-1, with 7 bases that match TRBD2. From germline, CDR1 is MDHEN and CDR2 SYDVKM. This CDR3 has 12 amino acids. Germline trimming cut 6 bases from V and 8 bases from J; bases unmatched to any gene: 4. The CDR3 DNA follows: TGTGCCAGCAGGCCGGGGGGTTATGAGCAGTTCTTC. Its translation is CASRPGGYEQFF.

The genes are TRBV3-1 (or the pseudogene TRBV3-2) and TRBJ1-4, with unresolved D. Trimming removed 1 base at V and 7 bases at J, with 7 bases between. The CDR3 spans 13 residues. CDR1 is LGHDT and CDR2 is YNNKEL in the germline V gene (reference sequence). CDR3 sequence (DNA): TGTGCCAGCAGCCAAGCGATTAGTGAAAAACTGTTTTTT. Translating gives CASSQAISEKLFF.

This chain's CDR3 is CASSQGAGRRISGNTIYF. The DNA of the CDR3 is TGTGCCAGCAGCCAAGGGGCGGGACGCAGAATCTCTGGAAACACCATATATTTT. The chain employs TRBV3-1 (or the pseudogene TRBV3-2) and TRBJ1-3, with D perhaps matching TRBD1 (5 bases). Trimming left V 1 base short and J 0 bases short, with 16 bases between. This CDR3 contains 18 residues. The germline gives CDR1 LGHDT, CDR2 YNNKEL (reference sequence).

The V and J genes are TRBV7-9 and TRBJ1-6, with 12 bases that match TRBD1. Germline-derived CDR1 and CDR2 are SEHNR and FQNEAQ (reference sequence). The CDR3 runs 20 residues. After removal of 7 bases from V and 11 bases from J, the junction contained 24 bases not matched to a gene. DNA for the CDR3: TGTGCCAGCACCGACTACCCCGTGGGACAGGGGGCGCGGAAGAGGCCACCCCTCCACTTT. Residues: CASTDYPVGQGARKRPPLHF.

This clone was seen once. The chain joins TRBV9 to TRBJ2-3; 9 bases match TRBD2. J lost 5 bases, V lost 0 bases, and 19 bases had no gene match. The CDR3 is 20 amino acids. CDR1 and CDR2 (germline): SGDLS, YYNGEE. The CDR3 coding sequence is TGTGCCAGCAGCGTAGCCAGGGGTACTGAACTAGCGGGTTTCGAAGATACGCAGTATTTT. This codes for CASSVARGTELAGFEDTQYF.

The chain uses TRBV10-3 and TRBJ1-1, with 8 positions matching TRBD1. V was clipped by 10 bases and J by 1 base; unmatched bases: 8. In germline, CDR1 is ENHRY, CDR2 SYGVKD. The CDR3 consists of 14 residues. The CDR3 DNA reads as TGTGCCACGAACAGGGGGTCTGGGAACACTGAAGCTTTCTTT. Translating it yields CATNRGSGNTEAFF.

The V and J genes are TRBV5-1 and TRBJ2-7; 8 bases match TRBD1. Germline values: CDR1 SGHRS, CDR2 YFSETQ. This CDR3 has 16 residues. The junction had 10 bases not matched to a gene; V was cut back by 4 bases and J by 1 base. CDR3 DNA: TGCGCCAGCAGCGGGCCCCTGGGACAGGAGTCCTACGAGCAGTACTTC. Protein product: CASSGPLGQESYEQYF.

The chain has TRBV5-6 and TRBJ2-7; D not certain. The CDR3 extends over 13 amino acids. The V end was cut by 2 bases, the J end by 5 bases, with 11 bases between. Germline loops: CDR1 SGHDT, CDR2 YYEEEE. The CDR3 spells CASSLNLMDEQYV. The DNA of the CDR3 is TGTGCCAGCAGCTTAAACCTAATGGACGAGCAGTACGTC.

This clone was recorded once. V is TRBV2 and J is TRBJ1-4; 11 nucleotides align to TRBD1. V lost 6 bases, J lost 8 bases, and 8 bases stayed unmatched. Germline CDR1 and CDR2: SNHLY and FYNNEI. The CDR3 runs to 15 residues. CDR3 sequence: CASSLGQGAWEKLFF. CDR3 nucleotides: TGTGCCAGCAGCCTCGGACAGGGGGCATGGGAAAAACTGTTTTTT.

CDR3 DNA sequence: TGTGCCAGCAGCACACGGACTAGCGGGAGTTCTGGAGATACGCAGTATTTT. Protein sequence: CASSTRTSGSSGDTQYF. The chain carries TRBV5-4 and TRBJ2-3, with TRBD2 matching 13 bases. Germline V gene data show CDR1 as SGHNT and CDR2 as YYREEE (reference sequence). Trimming removed 4 bases from V and 5 bases from J; junction bases left unmatched: 10. CDR3 size: 17 residues.

This clone has more than one count but fewer than ten. The J gene is TRBJ2-1, the V gene TRBV25-1; TRBD1 aligns across 7 bases. Germline lookup yields CDR1 MGHDK and CDR2 SYGVNS. This CDR3 has 14 amino acids. The junction had 5 bases not matched to a gene; V was cut back by 5 bases and J by 4 bases. Here the CDR3 DNA reads TGTGCCAGCAGTCACCCGACAGGGTACAATGAGCAGTTCTTC. Protein: CASSHPTGYNEQFF. The full variable domain, rest sourced from reference TRBV25-1 and TRBJ2-1, is EADIYQTPRYLVIGTGKKITLECSQTMGHDKMYWYQQDPGMELHLIHYSYGVNSTEKGDLSSESTVSRIRTEHFPLTLESARPSHTSQYLCASSHPTGYNEQFFGPGTRLTVL.

This clone is a singleton in its sample. This chain joins TRBV5-6 and TRBJ2-5; the match to TRBD2 covers 11 bases. CDR1 SGHDT and CDR2 YYEEEE come from the germline V gene. The CDR3 is 16 amino acids. J was trimmed by 5 bases and V by 4 bases; bases with no gene match: 10. CDR3 residues: CASSQISSGRVETQYF. The CDR3 DNA reads as TGTGCCAGCAGCCAGATTAGTAGCGGGAGGGTCGAGACCCAGTACTTC.

The rearrangement links TRBV7-2 to TRBJ2-4; perhaps TRBD2 as D (6 bases). The V end lost 5 bases, the J end lost 5 bases, and 19 bases lay between the germline ends. There are 16 residues in the CDR3. From germline, CDR1 is SGHTA and CDR2 FQGNSA. The DNA of the CDR3 is TGTGCCAGCAGCCCAAGACTAGGCCGGACTCAAAACATTCAGTACTTC. As protein: CASSPRLGRTQNIQYF.

The gene calls are TRBV5-4 and TRBJ2-1; 11 positions agree with TRBD2. V shed 1 base and J 7 bases; nucleotides not matched to a gene: 4. The CDR3 sequence is 15 residues long. CDR1 is SGHNT, CDR2 YYREEE, per germline (reference sequence). CDR3 protein: CASSLSLAGGNEQFF. CDR3 coding DNA: TGTGCCAGCAGCTTGAGCCTAGCGGGAGGAAATGAGCAGTTCTTC.

CDR3 nucleotides: TGTGCCAGCTCACACTGGCCCCGAGGGGGCCTGAGGACCGGGGAGCTGTTTTTT. It is translated as CASSHWPRGGLRTGELFF. The V gene is TRBV18, the J gene TRBJ2-2; TRBD1 matches 7 bases. Germline loops: CDR1 KGHSH, CDR2 LQKENI. This CDR3 comprises 18 residues. V was pared by 4 bases and J by 5 bases, with 16 bases of the junction left unmatched.

The J gene is TRBJ2-2, the V gene TRBV28; TRBD1 matches 9 bases. This CDR3 comprises 15 residues. The V and J ends lost 6 bases and 1 base, in that order; junction bases with no gene match: 3. CDR1 MDHEN and CDR2 SYDVKM come from the germline V gene. In DNA form, the CDR3 reads TGTGCCAGCAGGGGGGGACAGGGGAACACCGGGGAGCTGTTTTTT. Its protein product is CASRGGQGNTGELFF. The full variable domain, its missing parts supplied by reference TRBV28 and TRBJ2-2, is DVKVTQSSRYLVKRTGEKVFLECVQDMDHENMFWYRQDPGLGLRLIYFSYDVKMKEKGDIPEGYSVSREKKERFSLILESASTNQTSMYLCASRGGQGNTGELFFGEGSRLTVL.

The CDR3 nucleotides read TGTGCCAGCAGCCCCAGGGGTTTGATATACGAGCAGTACTTC. Protein product: CASSPRGLIYEQYF. The chain couples TRBV7-8 to TRBJ2-7; weak D call: TRBD1 (6 bases). Germline values: CDR1 SGHVS, CDR2 FQNEAQ. Trimming pared 5 bases from V and 4 bases from J, leaving 15 bases between. The CDR3 is made up of 14 amino acids.

The J gene is TRBJ2-7, the V gene TRBV10-3; 12 bases match TRBD1. The J segment lost 1 base and the V segment lost 3 bases, leaving 7 bases of the junction unmatched. CDR1 is ENHRY, CDR2 SYGVKD, per germline. The CDR3 consists of 17 residues. CDR3 nucleotide sequence: TGTGCCATCAGTGACCCGGGACAGGGGGCTTGGTCCTACGAGCAGTACTTC. Its translation: CAISDPGQGAWSYEQYF.